This T cell receptor (beta chain) was identified during a study of blood T cell repertoires in COVID-19. Study context: There were acute and convalescent COVID-19 samples, and they came from the United States, Italy and Spain. Nucleic acid was either cDNA or gDNA, and it came from T cells, B-cell-depleted T cells, or PBMCs.

Germline lookup yields CDR1 SNHLY and CDR2 FYNNEI. Trimming cost V 3 bases and J 3 bases, with 9 bases left between them. This CDR3 has 13 amino acids. Source study methods: Reference gene primer amplification yielded estimated nucleated cell counts. Some clones are missing from TCRdb's copy, which holds only in-frame ones; the method was immunoSEQ multiplex PCR. D and trimming come from the DNA, and the V and J calls and clone size come from that table. Of approximately 120,000 clones listed, about 83% were seen once; the top ten hold 12%. The rearrangement uses TRBV2 and TRBJ2-7, with D perhaps matching TRBD2 (6 bases). The sequenced material came from peripheral blood. The TCR comes from a man aged 55-75 years with acute or convalescent COVID-19. DNA for the CDR3: TGTGCCAGCAGTGATTCCGGGAGCTACGAGCAGTACTTC. Its translation is CASSDSGSYEQYF.